This TCR beta chain was captured in a study of hypomethylating agent response in myelodysplastic syndrome. Study-wide background: Of patients, most of the 11 got azacitidine and 3 of 11 decitabine. About six patients responded with complete response or hematologic improvement; roughly 5 did not. Study-level findings and limits: More novel clonotypes appeared in responders; more contracted clonotypes appeared in non-responders after treatment.

Worth noting for this clone: The antigen is not known.

Authors' methods: Approximately 1.7% of 150,000 to 200,000 clonotypes matched previously reported viral-epitope-specific VDJdb entries. TCRdb keeps only in-frame clones here, not all; method: immunoSEQ multiplex PCR. For V, J and clone size, that table is used; D and trimming come from the DNA. The sample lists about 5,700 clones, less than 90% occurring once. The receptor was isolated from a human donor with myelodysplastic syndrome. The sample here was bone marrow, taken before or after starting hypomethylating agent treatment for myelodysplastic syndrome (not recorded which).

The CDR3 protein is CARSHRPPEKAFF. CDR3 DNA: TGTGCCAGAAGCCATAGGCCCCCCGAAAAAGCTTTCTTT. The V call is TRBV5-3, the J call TRBJ1-1; D gene uncertain. TRBV5-3 is classed as an ORF, of uncertain function. The V end was cut by 4 bases, the J end by 9 bases, with 16 bases between. The CDR3 contains 13 residues.